Here is one T cell receptor beta chain with its context. No antigen is known for it. Other DNA sequences from this sample encode an identical CDR3 as well. This entry belongs to a study of cytomegalovirus exposure and HLA in healthy donors. About the research overall: The approximately 130 validation repertoires matched the 650 to 850 first-cohort repertoires in platform, a later analysis reported. Study conclusions and caveats: Published work reported that the classifier diagnosed cytomegalovirus status with high specificity and sensitivity. The authors listed 150 to 200 TCR beta chains as cytomegalovirus-associated.

Assay: immunoSEQ multiplex PCR; the TCRdb copy retains only in-frame clones and omits some. The sample comprises 250,000 to 300,000 clones, 65% to 90% of which are singletons, and about 1% rests with the top ten. This TCR was sampled from a woman younger than 30 in good health and CMV-seronegative. Source material: PBMCs.

The CDR3 sequence is CASSLTGENYGYTF. CDR3 nucleotide sequence: TGTGCCAGCAGCTTGACAGGGGAAAACTATGGCTACACCTTC. The chain joins TRBV7-9 to TRBJ1-2, with 8 bases aligning to TRBD1. The CDR3 spans 14 residues. J was trimmed by 2 bases and V by 3 bases; bases with no gene match: 2. Germline-derived CDR1 and CDR2 are SEHNR and FQNEAQ (reference sequence). Together with reference TRBV7-9 and TRBJ1-2, the CDR3 gives the full variable domain: DTGVSQNPRHKITKRGQNVTFRCDPISEHNRLYWYRQTLGQGPEFLTYFQNEAQLEKSRLLSDRFSAERPKGSFSTLEIQRTEQGDSAMYLCASSLTGENYGYTFGSGTRLTVV.